The 2 T cell receptor beta chains in this list originate from one sample, sequenced in a study of blood T cells in healthy people across ages. It was with a sample-barcoded 5' primer and a J-beta primer mix that a second PCR of about 6 to 12 cycles was run. TCRdb re-called the 5' RACE reads through MiXCR, storing one row per CDR3 protein. The repertoire holds roughly 800,000 distinct CDR3 sequences, about 53% seen once, with approximately 40% in the top ten. Sequencing input: blood. The receptors were gathered from a man older than 75 in good health.

The chain recombines TRBV12-3 or TRBV12-4 with TRBJ2-1; no firm D call. V lost 4 bases and J lost 8, with 9 bases in between. This CDR3 spans 12 amino acids. CDR3 sequence (DNA): TGTGCCAGCAGTTCTAGGGTCCATGAGCAGTTCTTC. Translation: CASSSRVHEQFF.

This clonotype was picked up a small number of times. The chain recombines TRBV7-9 with TRBJ2-4; no clear D gene. The CDR3 has 13 residues. The germline V gene has CDR1 SEHNR and CDR2 FQNEAQ (reference sequence). V was pared by 10 bases and J by 5 bases, with 15 bases between. CDR3 loop: CAIEGSIQNIQYF. The DNA of the CDR3 is TGTGCCATTGAAGGATCCATCCAAAACATTCAGTACTTC.